This T cell receptor beta chain was found in a study of response to subunit inactivated influenza vaccine (dated by TCRdb to the late 2010s). Regarding the study in general: The study used deep quantitative T cell receptor repertoire profiling to track responses to a trivalent subunit inactivated influenza vaccine.

There are a few counts of this clonotype. It has no known antigen specificity. One base away there is no much larger clone; base qualities are not given. Inclusive of the bounding cysteine and phenylalanine, the CDR3 is 16 residues long. Only the CDR3 DNA stays, 48 bases, in frame from base 1. To prepare the library, RT-PCR was applied. Sequenced using an Illumina HiSeq 2500. TCRdb itself trimmed the public reads at Q25 with fastp, ran MiXCR and retained productive beta chains. Rows are combined by CDR3 protein, so each entry shows the most common genes and DNA. This sample gives 610,000 or so distinct CDR3 sequences in total; approximately 14% of them show up just once. Around 10% of the sample belongs to the ten largest clones. Broad study findings and their caveats: The authors suggested that each seasonal influenza vaccination may recruit only a limited number of new T cells.

This sample comprised PBMCs from blood, obtained roughly 12 days after vaccination. This receptor was identified in a man in his forties or fifties who received an inactivated influenza vaccine. Donor details come from another sample of the same person, matched by shared clones. The sequence joins TRBV21-1 to TRBJ1-1. TRBV21-1 is tagged as a pseudogene. The sequence in DNA is TGTGCCAGCAGCGCACACACGAGCTGGAGGAACACTGAAGCTTTCTTT. This is translated as CASSAHTSWRNTEAFF.